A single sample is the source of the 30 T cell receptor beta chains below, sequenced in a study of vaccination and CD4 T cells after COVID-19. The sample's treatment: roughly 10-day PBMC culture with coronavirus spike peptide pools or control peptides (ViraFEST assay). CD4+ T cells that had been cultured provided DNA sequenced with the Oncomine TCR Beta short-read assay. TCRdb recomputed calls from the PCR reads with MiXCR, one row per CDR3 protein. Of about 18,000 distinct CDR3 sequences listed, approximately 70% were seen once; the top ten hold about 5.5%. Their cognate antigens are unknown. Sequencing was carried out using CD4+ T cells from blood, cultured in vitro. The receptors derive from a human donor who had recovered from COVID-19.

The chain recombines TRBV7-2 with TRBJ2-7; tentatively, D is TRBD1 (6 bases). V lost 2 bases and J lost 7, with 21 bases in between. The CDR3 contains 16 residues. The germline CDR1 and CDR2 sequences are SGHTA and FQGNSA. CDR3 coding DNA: TGTGCCAGCAGCTTATCCCCCGGCCAGGGGAGTAGGGAGCAGTACTTC. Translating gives CASSLSPGQGSREQYF.

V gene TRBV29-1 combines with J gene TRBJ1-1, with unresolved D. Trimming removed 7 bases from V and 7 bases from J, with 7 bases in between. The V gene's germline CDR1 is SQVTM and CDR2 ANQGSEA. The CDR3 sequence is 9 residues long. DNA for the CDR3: TGCAGCGCCGAGCTTGAAGCTTTCTTT. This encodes CSAELEAFF.

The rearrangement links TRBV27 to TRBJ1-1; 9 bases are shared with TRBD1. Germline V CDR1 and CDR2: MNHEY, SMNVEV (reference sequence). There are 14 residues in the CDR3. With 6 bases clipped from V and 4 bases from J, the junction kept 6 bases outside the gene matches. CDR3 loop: CASRRDREGTEAFF. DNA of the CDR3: TGTGCCAGCAGAAGGGACAGGGAGGGCACTGAAGCTTTCTTT.

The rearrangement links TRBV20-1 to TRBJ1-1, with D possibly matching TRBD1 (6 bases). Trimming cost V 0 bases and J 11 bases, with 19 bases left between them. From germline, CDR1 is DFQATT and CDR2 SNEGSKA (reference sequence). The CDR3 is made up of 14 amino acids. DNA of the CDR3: TGCAGTGCTAGAGACCCAAGGGGGAGAGTGGTGGCTTTCTTT. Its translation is CSARDPRGRVVAFF.

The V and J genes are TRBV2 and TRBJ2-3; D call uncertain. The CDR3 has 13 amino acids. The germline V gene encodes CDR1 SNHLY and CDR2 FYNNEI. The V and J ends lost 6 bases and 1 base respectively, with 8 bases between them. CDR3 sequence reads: CASRGRRTDTQYF. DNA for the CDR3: TGTGCCAGCAGGGGCAGACGCACAGATACGCAGTATTTT.

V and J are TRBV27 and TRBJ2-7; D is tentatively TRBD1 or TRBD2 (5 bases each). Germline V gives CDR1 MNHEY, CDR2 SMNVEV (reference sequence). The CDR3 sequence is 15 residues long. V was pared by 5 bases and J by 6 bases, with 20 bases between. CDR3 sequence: CASSVTGTAASEQYF. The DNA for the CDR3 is TGTGCCAGCAGTGTTACCGGGACGGCCGCCTCCGAGCAGTACTTC.

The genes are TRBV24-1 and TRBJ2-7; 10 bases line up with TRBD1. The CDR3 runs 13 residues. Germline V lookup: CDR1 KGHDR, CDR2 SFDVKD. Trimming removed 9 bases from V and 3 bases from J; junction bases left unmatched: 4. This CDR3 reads CATGTGAYYEQYF. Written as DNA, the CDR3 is TGTGCCACCGGGACAGGGGCCTACTACGAGCAGTACTTC.

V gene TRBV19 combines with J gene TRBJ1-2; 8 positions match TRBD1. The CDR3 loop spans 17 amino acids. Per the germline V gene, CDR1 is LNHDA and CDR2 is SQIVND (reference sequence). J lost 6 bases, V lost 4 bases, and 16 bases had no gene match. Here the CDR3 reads CASSRPSNRGAIDGYTF. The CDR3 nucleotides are TGTGCCAGTAGTAGACCTTCCAACAGGGGGGCAATAGATGGCTACACCTTC.

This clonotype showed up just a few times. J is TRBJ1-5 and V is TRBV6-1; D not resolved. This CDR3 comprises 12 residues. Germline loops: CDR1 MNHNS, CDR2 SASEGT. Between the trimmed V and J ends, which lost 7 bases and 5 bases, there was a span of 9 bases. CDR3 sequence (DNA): TGTGCCAGCACCCACGGAGATCAGCCCCAGCATTTT. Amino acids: CASTHGDQPQHF.

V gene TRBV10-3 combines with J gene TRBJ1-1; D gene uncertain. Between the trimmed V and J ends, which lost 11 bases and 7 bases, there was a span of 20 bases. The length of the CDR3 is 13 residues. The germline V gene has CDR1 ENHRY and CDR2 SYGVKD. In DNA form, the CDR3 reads TGTGCCGGCGGAGGGCAGCCGGGCGGTGAAGCTTTCTTT. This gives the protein CAGGGQPGGEAFF.

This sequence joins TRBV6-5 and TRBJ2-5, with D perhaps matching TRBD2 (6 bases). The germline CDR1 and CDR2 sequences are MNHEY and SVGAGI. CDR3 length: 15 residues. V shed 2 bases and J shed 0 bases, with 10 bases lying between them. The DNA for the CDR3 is TGTGCCAGCAGTTACGGCGGGACGTACCAAGAGACCCAGTACTTC. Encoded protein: CASSYGGTYQETQYF.

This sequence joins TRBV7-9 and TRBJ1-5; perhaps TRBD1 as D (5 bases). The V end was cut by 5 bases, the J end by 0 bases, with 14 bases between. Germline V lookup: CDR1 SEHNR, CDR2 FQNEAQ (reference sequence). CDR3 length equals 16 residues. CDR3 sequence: CASSLKGQNSNQPQHF. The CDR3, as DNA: TGTGCCAGCAGCCTAAAGGGGCAAAATAGCAATCAGCCCCAGCATTTT.

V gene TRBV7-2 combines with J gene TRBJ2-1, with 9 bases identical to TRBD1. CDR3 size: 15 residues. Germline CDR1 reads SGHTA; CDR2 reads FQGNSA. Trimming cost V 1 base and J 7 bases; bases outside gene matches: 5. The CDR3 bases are TGTGCCAGCAGCTTAGACAGGGGGCAGAGGAATGAGCAGTTCTTC. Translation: CASSLDRGQRNEQFF. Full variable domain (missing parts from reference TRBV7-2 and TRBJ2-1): GAGVSQSPSNKVTEKGKDVELRCDPISGHTALYWYRQSLGQGLEFLIYFQGNSAPDKSGLPSDRFSAERTGGSVSTLTIQRTQQEDSAVYLCASSLDRGQRNEQFFGPGTRLTVL.

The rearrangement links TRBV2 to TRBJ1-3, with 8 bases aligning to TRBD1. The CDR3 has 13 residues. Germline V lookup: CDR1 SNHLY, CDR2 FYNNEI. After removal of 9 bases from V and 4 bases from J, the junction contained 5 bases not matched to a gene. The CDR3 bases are TGTGCCAGTCGGACAGGGAAGGGAAACACCATATATTTT. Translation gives CASRTGKGNTIYF.

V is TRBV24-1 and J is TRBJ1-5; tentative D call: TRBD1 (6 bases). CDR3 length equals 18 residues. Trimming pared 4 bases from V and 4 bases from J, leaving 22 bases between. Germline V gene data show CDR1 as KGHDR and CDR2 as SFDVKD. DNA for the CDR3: TGTGCCACCAGTGAGTCCACGGAGGGGAAAGGGGGGAATCAGCCCCAGCATTTT. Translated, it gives CATSESTEGKGGNQPQHF.

For the CDR3, the DNA is TGTGCCAGCAGTTACCGGGGACTAGCGGTTAGCACAGATACGCAGTATTTT. Translation: CASSYRGLAVSTDTQYF. This chain connects TRBV6-2 or TRBV6-3 to TRBJ2-3; TRBD2 aligns across 11 bases. The CDR3 covers 17 residues. V dropped 2 bases and J dropped 0; count of bases not matched to a gene: 4. Germline CDR1 reads MNHEY; CDR2 reads SVGEGT.

The CDR3 DNA sequence: TGTGCCAGCAGCTCAGACCGACAGGGCGGGGGCTACACCTTC. This translates into CASSSDRQGGGYTF. The chain has TRBV7-2 and TRBJ1-2; 7 nucleotides agree with TRBD1. V was pared by 4 bases and J by 8 bases, with 10 bases of the junction left unmatched. Germline-derived CDR1 and CDR2 are SGHTA and FQGNSA. The CDR3 extends over 14 amino acids.

CDR3 in amino acids: CASSPVPRQDQPQHF. CDR3 bases: TGTGCCAGCTCCCCCGTCCCCCGACAAGACCAGCCCCAGCATTTT. This chain links TRBV18 with TRBJ1-5, with D hard to call. The V gene lost 6 bases and the J gene lost 7 bases, with 19 bases spanning the gap. The CDR3 runs to 15 residues. Germline lookup yields CDR1 KGHSH and CDR2 LQKENI.

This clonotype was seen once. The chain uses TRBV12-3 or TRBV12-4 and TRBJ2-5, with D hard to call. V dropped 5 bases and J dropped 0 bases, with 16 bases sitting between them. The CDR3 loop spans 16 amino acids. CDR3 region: CASSTRPGGYQETQYF. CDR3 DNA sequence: TGTGCCAGCAGTACCCGACCGGGCGGCTACCAAGAGACCCAGTACTTC.

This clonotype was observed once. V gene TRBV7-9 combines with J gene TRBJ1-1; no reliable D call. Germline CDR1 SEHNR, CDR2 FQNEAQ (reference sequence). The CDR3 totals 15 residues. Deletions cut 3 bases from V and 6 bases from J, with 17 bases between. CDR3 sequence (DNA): TGTGCCAGCAGCTTCCGCGCCAGTGTAGCGGCTGAAGCTTTCTTT. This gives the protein CASSFRASVAAEAFF.

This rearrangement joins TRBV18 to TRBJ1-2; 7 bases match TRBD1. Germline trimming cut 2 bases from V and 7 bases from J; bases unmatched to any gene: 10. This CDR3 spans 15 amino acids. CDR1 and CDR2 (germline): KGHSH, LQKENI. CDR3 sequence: CASSPTTGTRGGYTF. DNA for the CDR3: TGTGCCAGCTCACCAACGACAGGGACAAGGGGTGGCTACACCTTC.

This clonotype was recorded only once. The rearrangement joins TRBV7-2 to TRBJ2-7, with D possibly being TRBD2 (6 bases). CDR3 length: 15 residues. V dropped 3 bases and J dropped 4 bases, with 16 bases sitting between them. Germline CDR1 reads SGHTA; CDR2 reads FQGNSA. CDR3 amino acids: CASSLFGGPNYEQYF. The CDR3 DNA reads TGTGCCAGCAGCTTGTTCGGGGGACCCAATTACGAGCAGTACTTC.

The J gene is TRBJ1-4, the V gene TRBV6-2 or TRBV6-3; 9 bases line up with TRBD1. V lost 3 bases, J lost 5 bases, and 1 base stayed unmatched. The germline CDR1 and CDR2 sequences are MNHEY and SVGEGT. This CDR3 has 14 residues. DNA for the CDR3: TGTGCCAGCAGTTATGGGACAGGGAATGAAAAACTGTTTTTT. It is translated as CASSYGTGNEKLFF.

CDR3 sequence reads: CASSPTIVTGELFF. The DNA for the CDR3 is TGTGCCAGCAGTCCCACGATTGTTACCGGGGAGCTGTTTTTT. The J gene is TRBJ2-2, the V gene TRBV28; D call uncertain. Per the germline V gene, CDR1 is MDHEN and CDR2 is SYDVKM. The CDR3 spans 14 residues. V lost 5 bases and J lost 5, with 12 bases in between.

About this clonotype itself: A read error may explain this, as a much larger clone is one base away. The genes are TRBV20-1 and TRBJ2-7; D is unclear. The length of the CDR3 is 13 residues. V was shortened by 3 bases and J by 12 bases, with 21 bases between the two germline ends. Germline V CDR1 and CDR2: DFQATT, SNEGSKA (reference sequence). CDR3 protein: CSASLSRKETRYF. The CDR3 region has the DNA TGCAGTGCTAGTCTCTCCAGAAAAGAGACCCGGTACTTC.

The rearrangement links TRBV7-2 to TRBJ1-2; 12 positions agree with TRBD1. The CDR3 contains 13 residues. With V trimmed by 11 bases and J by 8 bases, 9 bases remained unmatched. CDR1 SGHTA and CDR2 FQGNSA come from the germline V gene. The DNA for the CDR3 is TGTGCCGACCGGGACAGGGGGCTTCGGGGCTACACCTTC. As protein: CADRDRGLRGYTF.

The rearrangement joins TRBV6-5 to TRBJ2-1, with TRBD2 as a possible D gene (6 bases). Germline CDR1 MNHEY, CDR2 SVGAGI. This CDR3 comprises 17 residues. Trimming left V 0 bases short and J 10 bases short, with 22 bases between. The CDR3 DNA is TGTGCCAGCAGTTACTCTTATCTGGCTGGGCTGGGGAGGGAGCAGTTCTTC. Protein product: CASSYSYLAGLGREQFF.

CDR3 coding DNA: TGTGCCAGCAGCTCCGGTGGGGTTGTCAAAAACATTCAGTACTTC. Its protein is CASSSGGVVKNIQYF. The J gene is TRBJ2-4, the V gene TRBV7-2, with D unresolved. The CDR3 loop spans 15 amino acids. V was pared by 4 bases and J by 3 bases, with 13 bases between. Per germline, CDR1 SGHTA and CDR2 FQGNSA.

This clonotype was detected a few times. In DNA, the CDR3 is TGTGCCAGCAGGGAGATGACAGACGTCTATGGCTACACCTTC. Amino acid sequence: CASREMTDVYGYTF. The chain employs TRBV7-9 and TRBJ1-2, with D tentatively TRBD1 (5 bases). V dropped 6 bases and J dropped 4 bases, with 15 bases sitting between them. Germline V gene data show CDR1 as SEHNR and CDR2 as FQNEAQ (reference sequence). The CDR3 runs 14 residues.

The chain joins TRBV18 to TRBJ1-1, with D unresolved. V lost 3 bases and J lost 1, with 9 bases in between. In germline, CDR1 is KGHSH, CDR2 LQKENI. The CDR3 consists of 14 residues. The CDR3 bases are TGTGCCAGCTCACCCTGGGCCCGGAACACTGAAGCTTTCTTT. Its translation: CASSPWARNTEAFF.